This T cell receptor (beta chain) originates from a study of T-cell memory formation after mild COVID-19. In this sample, this clonotype turned up a few times. Its antigen is as yet unknown. Overall study results and limits: Contracting CD4+ clones lay largely in CM and EM, with CD8+ ones residing in EMRA.

The authors produced TCR alpha and TCR beta cDNA libraries with sample barcodes and UMIs by 5'RACE using constant-segment primers. One entry per CDR3 protein, called by TCRdb with MiXCR from the 5' RACE reads. This table holds about half a million distinct CDR3 sequences, about 18% found once. The CDR3 totals 17 residues. From germline, CDR1 is SGHVS and CDR2 FNYEAQ. Trimming took 3 bases from V and 3 from J, leaving 17 bases between them. This clonotype was obtained from an adult woman who had mild COVID-19 (a few samples of this study predate the infection). Cell type and time point are not known. The sequencing sample was made of PBMCs or a T cell subset sorted from them (not recorded which). The V call is TRBV7-6, the J call TRBJ2-2, with D tentatively TRBD1 (6 bases). This chain's CDR3 is CASSFRMTGHHTGELFF. In DNA, the CDR3 is TGTGCCAGCAGCTTTAGAATGACGGGACACCACACCGGGGAGCTGTTTTTT.